The sequence of this T cell receptor beta chain was determined in a study of cytomegalovirus exposure and HLA in healthy donors. Regarding the study as a whole: The likely origin of a cluster of highly shared sequence variants was a sequencing artifact.

A multiplex PCR was run with 60 Vbeta primers and 13 Jbeta primers. Generated by immunoSEQ multiplex PCR, the TCRdb table keeps only in-frame clones and is missing some. The sample has about 210,000 clones; roughly 80% are singletons. Points on this clone: As yet, its antigen is unknown.

From germline, CDR1 is MNHNS and CDR2 SASEGT. CDR3 length equals 14 residues. V lost 1 base to trimming and J lost 3 bases; unmatched junction nucleotides: 0. This receptor was taken from a man aged 40-49 years in good health and CMV-seropositive. The sample consisted of PBMCs. The chain has TRBV6-1 and TRBJ2-5, with 9 bases lining up with TRBD1. The CDR3 DNA follows: TGTGCCAGCAGTGAAGGGACAGGGGAAGAGACCCAGTACTTC. Its translation is CASSEGTGEETQYF.